The present entry profiles one T cell receptor (beta chain) with its context. The antigen is undetermined. These data originate in a study of human T cells and chemical hapten exposure. About the study: How much TCR each sample yielded varied, mostly because pooled library volumes differed slightly.

Study-level findings and limits: Healthy individuals' immune responses may differ from those of donors, who had alopecia.

The CDR3 length is 16 residues. V was trimmed by 5 bases and J by 2 bases, leaving 16 bases between them. Germline V gene sequence: CDR1 MNHEY, CDR2 SVGEGT. Sample time point: patch test 1, 2 weeks after DPC sensitization. As to treatment: therapeutic diphenylcyclopropenone sensitization with weekly scalp DPC. The study drew its donors from alopecia patients who were 18 to 70 years old and suitable for DPC. Within the library, unique molecular identifiers were attached to each individual cDNA molecule. TCRdb re-called the RACE reads through MiXCR, storing one row per CDR3 protein. The sample holds 180,000 or so distinct CDR3 sequences, more than 20% seen once.

The TCR sequence derives from a woman aged 45-60 years with alopecia areata. Some clones in this sample may be carry-over from other donors' samples. The gene calls are TRBV6-2 or TRBV6-3 and TRBJ2-4, with D perhaps being TRBD1 or TRBD2 (5 bases each). This sample comprised whole blood, obtained in connection with sensitization to the hapten diphenylcyclopropenone (DPC). The CDR3, as DNA: TGTGCCAGCAGTGCCCGGGACCGCGTCTCCAAAAACATTCAGTACTTC. As protein: CASSARDRVSKNIQYF.